This TCR beta chain was captured in a study of response to subunit inactivated influenza vaccine. This clonotype was counted only a few times. TCRdb processed the RT-PCR reads anew with MiXCR; each CDR3 protein has one entry. There are 500,000 to 550,000 distinct CDR3 sequences in the sample; 20% to 25% occur only once, and 2.5% to 3.5% lies in the top ten. These same records also appear under a second study, on T cells expressing NK-cell markers. That work states: It was by 5'RACE template switching with UMIs that TCR beta cDNA was made. Sequenced donors, eight in total, included seven who were HCMV-seropositive and one who was seronegative. In several experiments, sorting was confined to alpha-beta TCR T cells through use of an anti-gamma-delta TCR antibody. As a fraction of CD8+ T cells, dominant NKG2C+ clonotypes reached about 1.0-8% in six donors. Whether expanded NKG2C-expressing T cell clones recognize HCMV is unknown.

The material sequenced was CD4+ T cells sorted from PBMCs, taken roughly 13 days after vaccination. This TCR derives from a man between 45 and 60 years old who received an inactivated influenza vaccine.

CDR3 protein: CSAGGPGWRVPDTQYF. CDR3 DNA sequence: TGCAGTGCAGGGGGCCCGGGTTGGCGGGTTCCAGATACGCAGTATTTT. The chain joins TRBV20-1 to TRBJ2-3, with 7 bases fitting TRBD1. Trimming cost V 6 bases and J 4 bases; bases outside gene matches: 16. The CDR3 runs to 16 residues. Per the germline V gene, CDR1 is DFQATT and CDR2 is SNEGSKA (reference sequence).